Listed below are T cell receptor beta chains from one sample, sequenced in a study of T-cell reconstitution after alpha-beta-depleted transplantation in children. Each CDR3 protein gets one entry after TCRdb re-called the PCR reads with MiXCR. The sample lists 300,000 or so distinct CDR3 sequences; 23% were seen once. The material was PBMCs, mostly from graft donor cells, obtained 180 days after TCRalphabeta/CD19-depleted stem cell transplant. The source is a male patient younger than 18 who had a stem cell transplant for acute lymphoblastic leukemia, so the T cells may come from the graft donor. The CDR3 runs from the conserved cysteine through the conserved F or W. Fields, in order: CDR3 length, D gene, clone size, V gene, J gene, CDR3 protein, CDR3 DNA. A D gene is named only where the DNA matches it firmly. Clone size is given for some rows only: seen once, a few or many times, or a class if the clone is expanded.

15,NA,many,TRBV12-3/TRBV12-4,TRBJ1-1,CASSPTGVGSLRAFF,TGTGCCAGCAGTCCGACCGGAGTAGGATCACTGAGGGCTTTCTTT
13,NA,few,TRBV5-1,TRBJ2-1,CASSLLRPNEQFF,TGCGCCAGCAGCTTGTTACGGCCCAATGAGCAGTTCTTC
15,NA,few,TRBV10-2,TRBJ2-7,CANDDSGLEEYEQYF,TGCGCCAACGATGATAGCGGCCTAGAGGAGTACGAGCAGTACTTC
14,NA,NA,TRBV7-9,TRBJ1-2,CASRLEHPGYGYTF,TGTGCCAGCCGCTTAGAGCATCCGGGCTATGGCTACACCTTC
12,NA,many,TRBV29-1,TRBJ2-1,CSVVTGLGEQFF,TGCAGCGTAGTTACAGGGTTGGGTGAGCAGTTCTTC
13,NA,few,TRBV3-1,TRBJ1-3,CASSQELGNTIYF,TGTGCCAGCAGCCAAGAATTGGGAAACACCATATATTTT
14,TRBD1,many,TRBV5-1,TRBJ2-7,CASSPGQRSYEQYF,TGCGCCAGCAGCCCGGGACAGCGCAGCTACGAGCAGTACTTC
15,TRBD2,NA,TRBV11-2,TRBJ2-1,CASGDLAGVNNEQFF,TGTGCCAGCGGTGATCTAGCGGGAGTCAACAATGAGCAGTTCTTC
17,TRBD2,NA,TRBV6-5,TRBJ2-2,CASSFLTSGSGTGELFF,TGTGCCAGCAGTTTCCTGACTAGCGGGAGCGGCACCGGGGAGCTGTTTTTT
17,TRBD2,few,TRBV5-1,TRBJ2-1,CASSSGSGTRIYNEQFF,TGCGCCAGCAGCTCTGGCTCCGGGACTAGGATCTACAATGAGCAGTTCTTC
14,NA,few,TRBV6-5,TRBJ2-3,CASSYYRSTDTQYF,TGTGCCAGCAGTTACTACCGGAGCACAGATACGCAGTATTTT
18,NA,many,TRBV15,TRBJ2-3,CATSRDFLYGGVTDTQYF,TGTGCCACCAGCAGAGATTTCCTGTACGGAGGGGTCACAGATACGCAGTATTTT
13,NA,NA,TRBV5-1,TRBJ1-1,CASSLVGVTEAFF,TGCGCCAGCAGCTTGGTGGGGGTGACTGAAGCTTTCTTT
14,NA,NA,TRBV20-1,TRBJ2-7,CSALAEFWTYEQYF,TGCAGTGCCCTTGCGGAGTTTTGGACCTACGAGCAGTACTTC
15,TRBD1,NA,TRBV7-3,TRBJ1-2,CASSPLGGTVSAPGF,TGTGCCAGCAGCCCCCTCGGGGGGACAGTCTCAGCTCCGGGCTTC